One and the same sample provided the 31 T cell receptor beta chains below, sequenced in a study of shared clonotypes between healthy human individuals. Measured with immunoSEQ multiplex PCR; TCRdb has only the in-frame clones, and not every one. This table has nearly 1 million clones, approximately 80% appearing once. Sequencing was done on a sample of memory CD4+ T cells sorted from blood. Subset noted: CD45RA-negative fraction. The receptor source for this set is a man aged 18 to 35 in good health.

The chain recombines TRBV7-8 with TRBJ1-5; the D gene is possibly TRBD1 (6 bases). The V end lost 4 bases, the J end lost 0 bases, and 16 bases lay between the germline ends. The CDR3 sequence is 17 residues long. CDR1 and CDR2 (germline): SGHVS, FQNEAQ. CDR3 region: CASSSGATPYSNQPQHF. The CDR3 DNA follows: TGTGCCAGCAGCTCGGGGGCCACCCCCTATAGCAATCAGCCCCAGCATTTT.

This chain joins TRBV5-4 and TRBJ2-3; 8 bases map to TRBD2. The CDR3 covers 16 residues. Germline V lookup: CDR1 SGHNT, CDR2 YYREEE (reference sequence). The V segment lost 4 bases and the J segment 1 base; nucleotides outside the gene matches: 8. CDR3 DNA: TGTGCCAGCAGCATTACGGGGGGGCCGGGCACAGATACGCAGTATTTT. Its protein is CASSITGGPGTDTQYF.

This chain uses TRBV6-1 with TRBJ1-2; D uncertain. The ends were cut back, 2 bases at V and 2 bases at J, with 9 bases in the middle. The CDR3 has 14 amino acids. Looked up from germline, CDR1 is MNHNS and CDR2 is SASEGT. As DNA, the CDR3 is TGTGCCAGCAGTGAATGGTGGGGAAACTATGGCTACACCTTC. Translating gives CASSEWWGNYGYTF.

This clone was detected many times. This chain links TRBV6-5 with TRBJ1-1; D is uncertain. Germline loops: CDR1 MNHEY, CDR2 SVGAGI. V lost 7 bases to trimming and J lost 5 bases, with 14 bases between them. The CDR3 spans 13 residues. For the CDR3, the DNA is TGTGCCAGCACGTCAGACATCCAAACTGAAGCTTTCTTT. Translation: CASTSDIQTEAFF.

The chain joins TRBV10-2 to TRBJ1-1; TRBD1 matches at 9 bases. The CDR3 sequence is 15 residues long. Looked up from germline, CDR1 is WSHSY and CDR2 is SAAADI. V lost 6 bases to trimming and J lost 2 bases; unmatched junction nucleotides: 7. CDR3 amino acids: CASSSTTGGNTEAFF. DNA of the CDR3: TGCGCCAGCAGCTCTACGACAGGGGGTAACACTGAAGCTTTCTTT.

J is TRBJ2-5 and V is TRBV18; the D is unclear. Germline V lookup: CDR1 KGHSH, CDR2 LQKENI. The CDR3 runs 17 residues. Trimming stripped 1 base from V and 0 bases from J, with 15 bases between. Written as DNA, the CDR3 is TGTGCCAGCTCACCACTCCGTGGGCCTGGGGACCAAGAGACCCAGTACTTC. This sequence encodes CASSPLRGPGDQETQYF.

The CDR3 nucleotides are TGTGCCAGCAGCCACGCGGGGGGGGACAAGGCGGCGCAGTATTTT. Protein product: CASSHAGGDKAAQYF. The rearrangement uses TRBV4-2 and TRBJ2-3; 9 nucleotides agree with TRBD2. J lost 10 bases, V lost 3 bases, and 11 bases had no gene match. The germline CDR1 and CDR2 sequences are LGHNA and YNFKEQ. The CDR3 length is 15 residues.

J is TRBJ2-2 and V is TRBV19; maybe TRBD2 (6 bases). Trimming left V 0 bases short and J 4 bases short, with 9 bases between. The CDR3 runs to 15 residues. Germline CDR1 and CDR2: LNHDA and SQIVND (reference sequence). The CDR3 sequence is CASSIDGGPTGELFF. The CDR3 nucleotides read TGTGCCAGTAGTATAGACGGGGGTCCCACCGGGGAGCTGTTTTTT.

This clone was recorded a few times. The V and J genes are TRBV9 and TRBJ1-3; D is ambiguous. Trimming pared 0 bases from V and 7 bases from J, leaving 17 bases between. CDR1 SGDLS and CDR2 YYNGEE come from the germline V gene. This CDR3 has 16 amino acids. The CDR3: CASSVADLISRNTIYF. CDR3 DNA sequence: TGTGCCAGCAGCGTAGCGGACCTAATCTCTAGGAACACCATATATTTT.

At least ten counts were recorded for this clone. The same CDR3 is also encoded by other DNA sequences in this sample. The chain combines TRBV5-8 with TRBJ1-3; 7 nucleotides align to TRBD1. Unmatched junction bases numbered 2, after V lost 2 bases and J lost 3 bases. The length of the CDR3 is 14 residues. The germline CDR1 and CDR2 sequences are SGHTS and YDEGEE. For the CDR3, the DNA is TGTGCCAGCAGCTTCCGGGACAGTGGAAACACCATATATTTT. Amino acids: CASSFRDSGNTIYF.

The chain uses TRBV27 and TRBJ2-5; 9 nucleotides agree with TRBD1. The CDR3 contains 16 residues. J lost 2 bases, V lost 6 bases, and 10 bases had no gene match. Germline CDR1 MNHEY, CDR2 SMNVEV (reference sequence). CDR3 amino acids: CASRPGDRVRQETQYF. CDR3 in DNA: TGTGCCAGCAGGCCTGGGGACAGGGTAAGGCAAGAGACCCAGTACTTC.

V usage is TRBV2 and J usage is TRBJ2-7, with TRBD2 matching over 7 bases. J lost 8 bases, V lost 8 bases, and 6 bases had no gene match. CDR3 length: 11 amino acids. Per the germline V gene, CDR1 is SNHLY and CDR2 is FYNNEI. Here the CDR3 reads CASVLAEKQYF. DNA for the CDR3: TGTGCCAGCGTCCTAGCGGAGAAGCAGTACTTC.

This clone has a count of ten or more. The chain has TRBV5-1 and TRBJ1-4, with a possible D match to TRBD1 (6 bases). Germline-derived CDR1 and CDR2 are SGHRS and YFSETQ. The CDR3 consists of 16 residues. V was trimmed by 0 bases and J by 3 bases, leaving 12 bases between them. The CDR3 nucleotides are TGCGCCAGCAGCTTGGTTTACAGGGAACCTAATGAAAAACTGTTTTTT. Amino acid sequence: CASSLVYREPNEKLFF.

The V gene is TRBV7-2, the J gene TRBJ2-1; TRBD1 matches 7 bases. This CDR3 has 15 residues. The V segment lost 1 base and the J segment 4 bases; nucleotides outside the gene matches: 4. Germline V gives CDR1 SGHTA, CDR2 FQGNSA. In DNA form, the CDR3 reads TGTGCCAGCAGCTTAGACAGGGGTAGGTACAATGAGCAGTTCTTC. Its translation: CASSLDRGRYNEQFF.

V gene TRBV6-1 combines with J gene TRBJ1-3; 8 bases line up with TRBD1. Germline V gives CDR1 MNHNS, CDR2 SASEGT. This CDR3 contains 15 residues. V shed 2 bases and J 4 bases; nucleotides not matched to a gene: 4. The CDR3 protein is CASSEQGAAGNTIYF. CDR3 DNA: TGTGCCAGCAGTGAACAGGGGGCGGCAGGAAACACCATATATTTT.

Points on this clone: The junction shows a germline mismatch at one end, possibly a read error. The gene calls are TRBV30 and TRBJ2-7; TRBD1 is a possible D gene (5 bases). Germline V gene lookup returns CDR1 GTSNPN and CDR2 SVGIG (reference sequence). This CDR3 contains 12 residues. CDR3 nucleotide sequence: TGTGCCTGTACCTCAGGGTACGGGCAGCAAGAATTC. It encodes CACTSGYGQQEF.

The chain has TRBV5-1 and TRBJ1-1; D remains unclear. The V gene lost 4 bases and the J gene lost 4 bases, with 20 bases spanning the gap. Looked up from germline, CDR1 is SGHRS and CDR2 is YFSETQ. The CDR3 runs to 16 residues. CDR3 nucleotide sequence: TGCGCCAGCAGCCCCCGGGCCCTAGATGTGGGCACTGAAGCTTTCTTT. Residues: CASSPRALDVGTEAFF.

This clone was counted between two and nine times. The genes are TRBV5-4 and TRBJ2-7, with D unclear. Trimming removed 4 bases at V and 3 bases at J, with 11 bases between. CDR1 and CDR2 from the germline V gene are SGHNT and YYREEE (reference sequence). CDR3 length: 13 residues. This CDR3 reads CASSRLGNYEQYF. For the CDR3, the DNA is TGTGCCAGCAGCCGGTTGGGTAACTACGAGCAGTACTTC.

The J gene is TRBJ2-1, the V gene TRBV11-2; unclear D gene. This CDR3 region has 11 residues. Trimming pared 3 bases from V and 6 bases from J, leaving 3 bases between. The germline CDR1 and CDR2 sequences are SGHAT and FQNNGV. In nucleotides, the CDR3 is TGTGCCAGCAGCTTTGGCAATGAGCAGTTCTTC. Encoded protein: CASSFGNEQFF. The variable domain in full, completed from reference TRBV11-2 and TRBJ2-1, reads EAGVAQSPRYKIIEKRQSVAFWCNPISGHATLYWYQQILGQGPKLLIQFQNNGVVDDSQLPKDRFSAERLKGVDSTLKIQPAKLEDSAVYLCASSFGNEQFFGPGTRLTVL.

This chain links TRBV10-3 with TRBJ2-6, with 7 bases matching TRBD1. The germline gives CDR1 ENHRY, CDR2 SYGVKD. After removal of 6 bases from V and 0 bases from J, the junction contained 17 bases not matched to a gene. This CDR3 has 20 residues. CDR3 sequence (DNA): TGTGCCATCAGCCGGGAAGGATCTACAGGGGCTGGCTCTGGGGCCAACGTCCTGACTTTC. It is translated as CAISREGSTGAGSGANVLTF.

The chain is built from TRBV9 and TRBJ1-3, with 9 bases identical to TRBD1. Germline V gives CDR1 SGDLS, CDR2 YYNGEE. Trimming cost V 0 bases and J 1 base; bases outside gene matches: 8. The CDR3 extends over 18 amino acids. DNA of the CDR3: TGTGCCAGCAGCGTAGACGGGACAGGGTTACTTTCTGGAAACACCATATATTTT. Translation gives CASSVDGTGLLSGNTIYF.

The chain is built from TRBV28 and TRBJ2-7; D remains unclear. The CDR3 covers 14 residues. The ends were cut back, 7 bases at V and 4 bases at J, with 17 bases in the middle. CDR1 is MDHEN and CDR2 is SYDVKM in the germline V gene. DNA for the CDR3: TGTGCCAGCACCTGGGGTGGGGTCATGTACGAGCAGTACTTC. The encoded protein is CASTWGGVMYEQYF.

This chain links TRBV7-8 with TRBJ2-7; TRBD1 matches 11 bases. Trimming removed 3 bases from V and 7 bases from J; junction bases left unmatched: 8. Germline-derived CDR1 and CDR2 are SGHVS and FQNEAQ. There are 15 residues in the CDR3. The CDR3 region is CASSFRDRGSREQYF. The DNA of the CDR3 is TGTGCCAGCAGCTTCCGGGACAGGGGGTCAAGGGAGCAGTACTTC. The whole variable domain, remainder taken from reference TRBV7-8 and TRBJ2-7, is GAGVSQSPRYKVAKRGQDVALRCDPISGHVSLFWYQQALGQGPEFLTYFQNEAQLDKSGLPSDRFFAERPEGSVSTLKIQRTQQEDSAVYLCASSFRDRGSREQYFGPGTRLTVT.

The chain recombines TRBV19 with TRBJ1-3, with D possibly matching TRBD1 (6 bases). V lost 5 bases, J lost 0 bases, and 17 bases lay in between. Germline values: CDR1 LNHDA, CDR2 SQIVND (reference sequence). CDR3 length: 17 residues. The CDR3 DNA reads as TGTGCCAGTAGTCCCTCGGGGAGGGGGGCCTCTGGAAACACCATATATTTT. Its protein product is CASSPSGRGASGNTIYF.

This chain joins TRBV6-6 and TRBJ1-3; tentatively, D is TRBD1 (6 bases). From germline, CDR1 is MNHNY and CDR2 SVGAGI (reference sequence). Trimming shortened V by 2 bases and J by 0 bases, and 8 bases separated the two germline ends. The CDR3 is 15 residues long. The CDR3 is CASSYRGGSGNTIYF. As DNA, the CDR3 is TGTGCCAGCAGTTACAGAGGGGGCTCTGGAAACACCATATATTTT.

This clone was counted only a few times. CDR3 DNA: TGTGCCAGCAGCTTTGAGCTGACAGGGTTAAACTCCTACGAGCAGTACTTC. This translates into CASSFELTGLNSYEQYF. The chain couples TRBV12-1 to TRBJ2-7; the D segment call TRBD1 is taken from the table without a DNA check. TRBV12-1 is a recognized pseudogene. The length of the CDR3 is 17 residues.

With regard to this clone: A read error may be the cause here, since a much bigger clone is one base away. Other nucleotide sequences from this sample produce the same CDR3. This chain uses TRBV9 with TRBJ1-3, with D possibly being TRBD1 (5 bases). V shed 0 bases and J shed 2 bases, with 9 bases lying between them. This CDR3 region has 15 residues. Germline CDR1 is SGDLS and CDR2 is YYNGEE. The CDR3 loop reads CASSVESRAGNTIYF. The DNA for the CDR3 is TGTGCCAGCAGCGTAGAGAGCAGGGCTGGAAACACCATATATTTT. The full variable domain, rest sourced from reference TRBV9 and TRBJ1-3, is DSGVTQTPKHLITATGQRVTLRCSPRSGDLSVYWYQQSLDQGLQFLIQYYNGEERAKGNILERFSAQQFPDLHSELNLSSLELGDSALYFCASSVESRAGNTIYFGEGSWLTVV.

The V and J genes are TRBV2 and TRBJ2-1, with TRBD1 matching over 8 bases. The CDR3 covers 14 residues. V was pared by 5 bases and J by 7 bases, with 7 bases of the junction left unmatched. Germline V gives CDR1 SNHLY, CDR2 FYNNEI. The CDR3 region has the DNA TGTGCCAGCAGTTATCAGGGGGCTAAAAATGAGCAGTTCTTC. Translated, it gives CASSYQGAKNEQFF.

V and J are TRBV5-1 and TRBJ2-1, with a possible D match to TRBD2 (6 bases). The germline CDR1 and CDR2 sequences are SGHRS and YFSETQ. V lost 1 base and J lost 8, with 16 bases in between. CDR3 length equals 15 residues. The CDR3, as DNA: TGCGCCAGCAGCTTGCCTACGGGAGTAGGGGATGAGCAGTTCTTC. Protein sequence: CASSLPTGVGDEQFF. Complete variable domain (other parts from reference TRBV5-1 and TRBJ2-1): KAGVTQTPRYLIKTRGQQVTLSCSPISGHRSVSWYQQTPGQGLQFLFEYFSETQRNKGNFPGRFSGRQFSNSRSEMNVSTLELGDSALYLCASSLPTGVGDEQFFGPGTRLTVL.

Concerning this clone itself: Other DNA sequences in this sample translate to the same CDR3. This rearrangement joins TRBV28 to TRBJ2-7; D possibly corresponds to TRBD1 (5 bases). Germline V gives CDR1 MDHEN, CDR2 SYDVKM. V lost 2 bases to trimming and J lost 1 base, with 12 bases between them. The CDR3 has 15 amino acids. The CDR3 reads CASSLKSRQSYEQYF. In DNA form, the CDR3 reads TGTGCCAGCAGTTTAAAAAGTAGACAGTCCTACGAGCAGTACTTC.

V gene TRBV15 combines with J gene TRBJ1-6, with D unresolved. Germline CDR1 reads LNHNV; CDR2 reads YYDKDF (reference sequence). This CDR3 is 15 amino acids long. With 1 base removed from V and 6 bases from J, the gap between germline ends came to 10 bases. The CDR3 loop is CATSRARIGNSPLHF. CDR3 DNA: TGTGCCACCAGCAGAGCACGGATCGGTAATTCACCCCTCCACTTT.